A selection of T cell receptor beta chains follows, all from one sample in a study of cytomegalovirus exposure and HLA in healthy donors. Sequenced by immunoSEQ multiplex PCR; TCRdb stores in-frame clones only, minus some. The sample contains over 150,000 clones, 77% of which appear only once. The sequenced material came from PBMCs. These receptors all stem from a male donor in good health and CMV-seropositive. CDR3s include the opening cysteine and the closing phenylalanine or tryptophan. A D gene is named only where the DNA matches it firmly. Size tells how often a clone was seen (once, few, many) or the class of an expanded clone, and some rows leave it out.

clone size	V gene	D gene	J gene	CDR3 DNA	CDR3 protein
few	TRBV5-6	TRBD1	TRBJ2-7	TGTGCCAGCAGCTTAGTCGGACAGGACGAGCAGTACTTC	CASSLVGQDEQYF
-	TRBV12-5	TRBD1	TRBJ1-2	TGTGCTAGTGGTTTGCTTCGTCAAACAGGGGCTACTCCGAATGGCTACACCTTC	CASGLLRQTGATPNGYTF
-	TRBV6-5	TRBD1	TRBJ2-2	TGTGCCAGCAGTTACTCGGACAGGCTGAACACCGGGGAGCTGTTTTTT	CASSYSDRLNTGELFF
-	TRBV5-1	TRBD1	TRBJ1-2	TGCGCCAGCAGCTCGGGACAGGGCTTCTATGGCTACACCTTC	CASSSGQGFYGYTF
-	TRBV2	-	TRBJ2-2	TGTGCCAGCAGGATGGACTTCCGCACCGGGGAGCTGTTTTTT	CASRMDFRTGELFF
-	TRBV10-3	-	TRBJ2-3	TGTGCCATCAGGGGGGGAGAAACAGATACGCAGTATTTT	CAIRGGETDTQYF
-	TRBV30	-	TRBJ1-6	TGTGCCTGGACACAGCAGGGTGTTTCACCCCTCCACTTT	CAWTQQGVSPLHF
-	TRBV7-9	TRBD1	TRBJ1-3	TGTGCCAGCAGCTTAACTACGGGACAGGAGTATTTT	CASSLTTGQEYF
-	TRBV6-1	-	TRBJ1-5	TGTGCCAGCACGAACAGGAGGGGAAATCAGCCCCAGCATTTT	CASTNRRGNQPQHF
-	TRBV30	-	TRBJ1-1	TGTGCCTGGAAGAACGACAGGCTCGCTGCTGAAGCTTTCTTT	CAWKNDRLAAEAFF
-	TRBV4-1	-	TRBJ1-2	TGCGCCAGCAGCCAACCGACAGGCGCATATGGCTACACCTTC	CASSQPTGAYGYTF
few	TRBV30	-	TRBJ2-3	TGTGCCTGGAGCCACGGACTTTCCAGCGGAGATACGCAGTATTTT	CAWSHGLSSGDTQYF
once	TRBV9	TRBD1	TRBJ1-2	TGTGCCAGCAACCTCCAGGGGGACATTAACTATGGCTACACCTTC	CASNLQGDINYGYTF
few	TRBV6-6	-	TRBJ1-4	TGTGCCAGCCGCCCGCGAGCGGGGGGTGATGAAAAACTGTTTTTT	CASRPRAGGDEKLFF
once	TRBV27	TRBD1	TRBJ2-7	TGTGCCAGCAGTTTATACCCGGGACAGCCACGCGGGCAGTACTTC	CASSLYPGQPRGQYF
-	TRBV25-1	TRBD1	TRBJ1-1	TGTGCCAGCAGTGATCAGGGGGCGAAGGGAAACACTGAAGCTTTCTTT	CASSDQGAKGNTEAFF
once	TRBV14	-	TRBJ1-2	TGTGCCAGCAGCCATGAATCCGGGACACCCTATGGCTACACCTTC	CASSHESGTPYGYTF
-	TRBV7-8	TRBD1	TRBJ2-2	TGTGCCAGCAGCTACAGAACAGGGGTGAACACCGGGGAGCTGTTTTTT	CASSYRTGVNTGELFF
-	TRBV4-1	-	TRBJ1-5	TGCGCCAGCAGCCAAGGCACCCCACAGGGAATGAGACAGCCCCAGCATTTT	CASSQGTPQGMRQPQHF
-	TRBV11-1	TRBD1	TRBJ1-3	TGTGCCAGCAGCGTGGACAGGAGCTCTGGAAACACCATATATTTT	CASSVDRSSGNTIYF
-	TRBV27	-	TRBJ2-7	TGTGCCAGCAGTTCCCCCGGCGGGATAATAATCTTC	CASSSPGGIIIF
-	TRBV6-5	TRBD1	TRBJ1-2	TGTGCCAGCAGTCTGGACAGGACCTATGGCTACACCTTC	CASSLDRTYGYTF
few	TRBV19	TRBD1	TRBJ1-6	TGTGCCAGTAGTACGGGACAGGGGTCTTCACCCCTCCACTTT	CASSTGQGSSPLHF
-	TRBV10-3	-	TRBJ2-3	TGTGCCATCAGGGCTAAGGGGGAGGATACGCAGTATTTT	CAIRAKGEDTQYF
-	TRBV6-1	-	TRBJ2-6	TGTGCCAGCAGGGACGGGGGCTCTGGGGCCAACGTCCTGACTTTC	CASRDGGSGANVLTF
-	TRBV2	TRBD1	TRBJ1-6	TGTGCCAGTTCGGACAGGGTCCCGATAGCCTATAATTCACCCCTCCACTTT	CASSDRVPIAYNSPLHF
once	TRBV27	TRBD1	TRBJ1-2	TGTGCCAGCAGTAGGTCGGGGACAGGTGGCTACACCTTC	CASSRSGTGGYTF
few	TRBV2	-	TRBJ2-2	TGTGCCAGCAGTGCCGGGATGCTCACCGGGGAGCTGTTTTTT	CASSAGMLTGELFF
-	TRBV5-5	-	TRBJ1-4	TGTGCCAGCAGCTTGACAGTTAATGAAAAACTGTTTTTT	CASSLTVNEKLFF
few	TRBV5-6	TRBD1	TRBJ2-7	TGTGCCAGCAGCTTCGACAGGGAAGACGAGCAGTACTTC	CASSFDREDEQYF
-	TRBV11-3	-	TRBJ1-1	TGTGCCAGCAGCTTCGGGGGAGGGAACACTGAAGCTTTCTTT	CASSFGGGNTEAFF
-	TRBV6-1	-	TRBJ1-4	TGTGCCAGCGCAACAGCCAGAAATGAAAAACTGTTTTTT	CASATARNEKLFF
once	TRBV5-1	TRBD1	TRBJ1-4	TGCGCCAGCAGCATACAGGGGATGGCTGAAAAACTGTTTTTT	CASSIQGMAEKLFF
-	TRBV6-5	TRBD1	TRBJ1-2	TGTGCCAGCAGTTACGGGACAGGTCTCTATGGCTACACCTTC	CASSYGTGLYGYTF
-	TRBV11-2	-	TRBJ1-4	TGTGCCAGCAGCCCCTTCGGGGGAACTAATGAAAAACTGTTTTTT	CASSPFGGTNEKLFF
-	TRBV7-2	-	TRBJ2-4	TGTGCCAGCAGCTTAGCGTATGGGACACCCACAGCCAAAAACATTCAGTACTTC	CASSLAYGTPTAKNIQYF
-	TRBV1	-	TRBJ1-6	TGCACCAGCACGTGTGGACAGGGCATTTCCTATAATTCACCCCTCCACTTT	CTSTCGQGISYNSPLHF
few	TRBV19	TRBD1	TRBJ1-4	TGTGCCAGTAGGCGACAGGGGTCGGCTAGTGAAAAACTGTTTTTT	CASRRQGSASEKLFF
few	TRBV5-1	TRBD1	TRBJ1-5	TGCGCCAGCAGCTTTGAGGGGGCCGTCGGTCAGCCCCAGCATTTT	CASSFEGAVGQPQHF
few	TRBV5-1	TRBD2	TRBJ2-3	TGCGCCAGCAGACTCAGCGGGAGGACAGATACGCAGTATTTT	CASRLSGRTDTQYF
-	TRBV9	-	TRBJ1-1	TGTGCCAGCAGCGTAGAGCCCCTCACATTCGGGGACACTGAAGCTTTCTTT	CASSVEPLTFGDTEAFF
-	TRBV6-6	TRBD2	TRBJ2-3	TGTGCCGGCACTAGCGGGAGGGTAGATACGCAGTATTTT	CAGTSGRVDTQYF
few	TRBV2	-	TRBJ1-5	TGTGCCAGCAGTGAAGCGCAGGAAGGGGCGCAGCCCCAGCATTTT	CASSEAQEGAQPQHF
-	TRBV6-6	-	TRBJ2-5	TGTGCCAGCATTAGCAGAAATATTCCGGAGACCCAGTACTTC	CASISRNIPETQYF
-	TRBV30	-	TRBJ1-2	TGTGCCTGGAGTCTGGGAGGCGGGGGCTACACCTTC	CAWSLGGGGYTF
-	TRBV2	-	TRBJ1-1	TGTGCCAGCAGTGCTGAGGGACATACGAACACTGAAGCTTTCTTT	CASSAEGHTNTEAFF
-	TRBV30	-	TRBJ2-2	TGTGCCTGGAGACTGACAGTCGCGAACACCGGGGAGCTGTTTTTT	CAWRLTVANTGELFF
-	TRBV5-1	-	TRBJ2-3	TGCGCCAGCAGCTTGGATAGAAGCACAGATACGCAGTATTTT	CASSLDRSTDTQYF
-	TRBV4-3	-	TRBJ1-2	TGCGCCAGCAGCCAAGATCGGTATTATGGCTACACCTTC	CASSQDRYYGYTF
-	TRBV2	TRBD1	TRBJ2-1	TGTGCCAGCAGTGATCGGCAGGGGGCGCGGAGTGAGCAGTTCTTC	CASSDRQGARSEQFF